This is a list of T cell receptor beta chains from one sample in a study of yellow fever vaccine responses in identical twins. One entry per CDR3 protein, called by TCRdb with MiXCR from the RT-PCR reads. The table records around 670 distinct CDR3 sequences, 75% to 85% of them present only once. The sequenced sample was T cells from blood (PBMCs), unsorted or a sorted subset (not recorded which), obtained before or after yellow fever vaccination (not recorded which). The source is a female donor who received the yellow fever vaccine. Each CDR3 is given with its conserved first and last residue. Each record gives: clone size, J gene, V gene, D gene, CDR3 DNA, CDR3 protein. D genes are given only for firm matches. For some rows the clone size is stated as once, few or many, or as a class when expanded; others skip it.

NA	TRBJ1-2	TRBV6-5	TRBD1	TGTGCCAGCACTTCCGGGACAGACCTTAACTATGGCTACACCTTC	CASTSGTDLNYGYTF
NA	TRBJ2-1	TRBV12-3/TRBV12-4	NA	TGTGCCAGCAGTTTTATTCTGGGGTACAATGAGCAGTTCTTC	CASSFILGYNEQFF
NA	TRBJ2-7	TRBV11-2	TRBD1	TGTGCCAGCAGCCTCTCCGAAGGACAGGGGAGCGAGCAGTACTTC	CASSLSEGQGSEQYF
NA	TRBJ1-3	TRBV4-2	TRBD1	TGTGCCAGCAGCTCACAGGGGGACACCATATATTTT	CASSSQGDTIYF
NA	TRBJ2-1	TRBV6-2/TRBV6-3	TRBD2	TGTGCCAGCAGTTACACAGGACTAGCGGGAGGGAATGAGCAGTTCTTC	CASSYTGLAGGNEQFF
NA	TRBJ2-7	TRBV4-1	TRBD1	TGCGCCAGCAGCCTGGGGACAGCTGTCTACGAGCAGTACTTC	CASSLGTAVYEQYF
NA	TRBJ1-2	TRBV30	NA	TGTGCCTGGAGTACGAATGGTGGTGGCTACACCTTC	CAWSTNGGGYTF
few	TRBJ1-5	TRBV4-3	NA	TGCGCCAGCAGCCAAGAGCCCAGTCAGCCCCAGCATTTT	CASSQEPSQPQHF
NA	TRBJ2-5	TRBV4-3	TRBD2	TGCGCCAGCAGCCAAGAGCGGGGGGGCCAAGAGACCCAGTACTTC	CASSQERGGQETQYF
NA	TRBJ2-1	TRBV6-5	NA	TGTGCCAGCAGTTTGGGCAGGGGCGGAAGTGAGCAGTTCTTC	CASSLGRGGSEQFF
NA	TRBJ1-5	TRBV10-1	NA	TGCGCCAGCAGGACCTCCAGGTCGGTTATGGGCAATCAGCCCCAGCATTTT	CASRTSRSVMGNQPQHF
NA	TRBJ2-1	TRBV10-1	TRBD2	TGCGCCAGCAGTGACCGTGGACTAGCCTCCTACAATGAGCAGTTCTTC	CASSDRGLASYNEQFF
NA	TRBJ2-7	TRBV6-5	NA	TGTGCCAGCAGTTACGAAGGTAGCGCCTACGAGCAGTACTTC	CASSYEGSAYEQYF
NA	TRBJ2-7	TRBV23-1	NA	TGCGCCACCTCGTTGGGTGCGGGTTACGAGCAGTACTTC	CATSLGAGYEQYF
NA	TRBJ1-1	TRBV7-9	NA	TGTGCCAGCAGCACCCGCCGGGACACTGAAGCTTTCTTT	CASSTRRDTEAFF
NA	TRBJ2-7	TRBV4-3	TRBD1	TGCGCCAGCAGCCAGGGACAGGGGGAAGCTTACGAGCAGTACTTC	CASSQGQGEAYEQYF
NA	TRBJ2-7	TRBV10-3	NA	TGTGCCATCAGTGAGCCCTCTAGCTACGAGCAGTACTTC	CAISEPSSYEQYF
NA	TRBJ2-1	TRBV4-1	NA	TGCGCCAGCAGCCAAGACGGGGCTAGTTTGGATGAGCAGTTCTTC	CASSQDGASLDEQFF
NA	TRBJ2-1	TRBV14	TRBD1	TGTGCCAGCAGCCCGGACAGGGGGGGGCACAATGAGCAGTTCTTC	CASSPDRGGHNEQFF
once	TRBJ2-2	TRBV29-1	NA	TGCAGCGTTGAAAGTGGGTTCGGGGAGCTGTTTTTT	CSVESGFGELFF
NA	TRBJ2-1	TRBV12-3/TRBV12-4	NA	TGTGCCAGCAGTTTAGCGGAGGACAATGAGCAGTTCTTC	CASSLAEDNEQFF
once	TRBJ2-1	TRBV20-1	TRBD2	TGCAGTGCCATTTCGGGGGGGAGCTCCTACAATGAGCAGTTCTTC	CSAISGGSSYNEQFF